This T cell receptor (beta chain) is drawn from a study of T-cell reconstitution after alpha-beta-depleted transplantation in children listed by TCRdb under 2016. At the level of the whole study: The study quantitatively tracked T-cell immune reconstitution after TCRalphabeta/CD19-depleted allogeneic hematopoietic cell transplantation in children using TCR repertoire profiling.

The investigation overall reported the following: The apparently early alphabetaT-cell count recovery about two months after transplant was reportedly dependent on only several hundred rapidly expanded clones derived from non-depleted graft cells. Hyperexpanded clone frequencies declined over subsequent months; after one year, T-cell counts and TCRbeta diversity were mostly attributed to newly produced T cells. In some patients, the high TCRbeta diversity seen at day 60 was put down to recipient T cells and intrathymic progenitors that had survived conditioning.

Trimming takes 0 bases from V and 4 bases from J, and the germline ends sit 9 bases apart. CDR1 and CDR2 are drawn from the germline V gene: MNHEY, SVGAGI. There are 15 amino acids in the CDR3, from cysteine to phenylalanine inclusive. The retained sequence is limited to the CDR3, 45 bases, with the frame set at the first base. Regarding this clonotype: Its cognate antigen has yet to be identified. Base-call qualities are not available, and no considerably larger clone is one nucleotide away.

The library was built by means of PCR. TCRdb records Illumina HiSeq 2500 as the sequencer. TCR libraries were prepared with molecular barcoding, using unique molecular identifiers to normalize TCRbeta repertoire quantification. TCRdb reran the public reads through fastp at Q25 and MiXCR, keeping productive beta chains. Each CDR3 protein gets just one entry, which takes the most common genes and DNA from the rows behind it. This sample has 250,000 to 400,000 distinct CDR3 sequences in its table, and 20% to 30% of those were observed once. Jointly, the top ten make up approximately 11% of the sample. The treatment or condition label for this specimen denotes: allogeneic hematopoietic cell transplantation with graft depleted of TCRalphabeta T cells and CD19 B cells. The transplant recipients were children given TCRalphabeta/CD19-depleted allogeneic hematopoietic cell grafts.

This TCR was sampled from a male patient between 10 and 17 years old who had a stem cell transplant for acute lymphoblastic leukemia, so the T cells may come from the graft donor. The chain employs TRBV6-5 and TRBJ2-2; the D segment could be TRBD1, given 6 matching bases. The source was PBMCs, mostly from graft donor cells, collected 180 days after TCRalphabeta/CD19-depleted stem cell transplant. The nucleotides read TGTGCCAGCAGTTACTCACAGGGCGGCACCGGGGAGCTGTTTTTT. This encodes CASSYSQGGTGELFF.